This entry concerns a single T cell receptor beta chain. The target of this receptor is not known. No qualities accompany the bases; no much larger clone lies one base away. Within the sample, other DNA sequences also encode this same CDR3. The data were obtained in a study of blood T cell repertoires in COVID-19 (dated by TCRdb to 2019 to 2021). Turning to the overall study: The collaborator samples originated in the United States, Italy and Spain and spanned the acute and convalescent phases of COVID-19. Samples were obtained from the ongoing ImmuneRACE study (first 160 participants) and from 1,254 subjects provided by 6 global collaborators. The dataset comprised deeply sampled blood TCRbeta repertoires from subjects exposed to, actively infected with, or recovered from COVID-19. The repertoires were released in a freely available public database intended as a resource for research on the immune response to SARS-CoV-2. The sample metadata nearly always contained a de-identified subject ID, COVID-19 status, age in years and sex. The prospective study material was composed of cDNA or gDNA derived from T cells, B-cell-depleted T cells, or PBMCs. HLA class I and class II types, where available, came from metadata supplied by the sample provider rather than from assay-based typing. On the study overall, not on this receptor specifically: The amount of clinical and demographic metadata varied by source and participant and was provided uncurated.

Each collaborating institution followed its own protocols to collect whole blood in K2EDTA tubes. For TCRbeta analysis, collaborator samples were shipped as frozen whole blood, as isolated PBMCs, or as DNA extracted from either sample type. TCRbeta CDR3 regions were amplified from genomic DNA using the immunoSEQ Assay, a bias-controlled multiplex PCR. The authors processed their data as follows. The number of nucleated cells in each sample was estimated from the amplification of reference gene primers within the assay. To quantify the absolute abundance of each unique TCRbeta CDR3 rearrangement, sequence reads were collapsed and filtered. For each sample, productive Simpson clonality was calculated as the square root of Simpson's diversity index across productive rearrangements. TCRdb re-hosts the immuneACCESS table, in-frame sequences only. Its copies lack some clones; in the studies checked, an unresolved V gene accounts for under half of them, and the cause for the rest is not known. From that table come the V and J calls and clone size; the DNA was used to work out D and trimming. A total of some 180,000 clones appear in this sample, 70% to 90% of them only once. Of the sample, less than 25% is held by the ten largest clones.

The cysteine opens and the phenylalanine closes a CDR3 of 16 amino acids. Kept here is only the CDR3 DNA, which spans 48 bases and is read in frame from base 1. V has 0 bases trimmed and J has 2 bases trimmed; junction bases matching no gene number 3. Looking up the germline V gene (reference sequence) yields CDR1 SEHNR and CDR2 FQNEAQ. This TCR came from a man aged 65-85 years with active or convalescent COVID-19. The V gene is TRBV7-9 and the J gene is TRBJ2-1, with 8 junctional bases fitting TRBD2. The sample consisted of peripheral blood. In nucleotide form, the sequence is TGTGCCAGCAGCTTAGCATTAGCGGGGACCTACAATGAGCAGTTCTTC. Translated, it gives CASSLALAGTYNEQFF. The full variable domain, completed from the reference TRBV7-9 and TRBJ2-1 proteins outside the CDR3, reads DTGVSQNPRHKITKRGQNVTFRCDPISEHNRLYWYRQTLGQGPEFLTYFQNEAQLEKSRLLSDRFSAERPKGSFSTLEIQRTEQGDSAMYLCASSLALAGTYNEQFFGPGTRLTVL.